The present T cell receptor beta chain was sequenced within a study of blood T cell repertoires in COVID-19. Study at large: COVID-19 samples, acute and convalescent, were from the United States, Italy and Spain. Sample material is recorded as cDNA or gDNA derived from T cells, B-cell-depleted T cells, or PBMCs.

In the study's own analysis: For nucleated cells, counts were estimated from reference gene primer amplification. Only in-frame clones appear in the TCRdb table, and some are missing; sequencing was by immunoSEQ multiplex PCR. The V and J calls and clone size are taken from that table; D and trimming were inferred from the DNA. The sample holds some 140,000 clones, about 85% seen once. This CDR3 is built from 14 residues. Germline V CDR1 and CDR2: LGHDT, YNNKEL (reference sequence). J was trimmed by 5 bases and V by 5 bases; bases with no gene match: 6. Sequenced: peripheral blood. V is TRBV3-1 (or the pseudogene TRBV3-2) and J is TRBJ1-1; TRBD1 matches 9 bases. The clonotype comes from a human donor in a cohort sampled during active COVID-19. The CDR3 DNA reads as TGTGCCAGCAGCGGACAGGGGAGAACGACTGAAGCTTTCTTT. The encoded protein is CASSGQGRTTEAFF.